Listed below are T cell receptor beta chains from one sample, sequenced in a study of shared clonotypes between healthy human individuals. Clones were read by immunoSEQ multiplex PCR, and TCRdb kept only the in-frame ones, dropping some. This sample has a few million clones, with approximately 95% found just once. The source material was naive CD4+ T cells sorted from blood. The origin of the receptors is a man younger than 35 in good health. Each CDR3 is given with its conserved first and last residue. The order of the fields is D gene, J gene, V gene, clone size, CDR3 DNA, CDR3 protein. D genes are given only for firm matches. Not all rows give a size; the values are once, few, many and, for expanded clones, a class.

>.|TRBJ1-5|TRBV6-1|.
TGTGCCAGCAGTGGGGAGTCCAATCAGCCCCAGCATTTT
CASSGESNQPQHF
>.|TRBJ1-5|TRBV4-3|.
TGCGCCAGCAGCCCCACCAGCAATCAGCCCCAGCATTTT
CASSPTSNQPQHF
>.|TRBJ2-2|TRBV6-5|.
TGTGCCAGCAGTCGGGACGGATCGAACACCGGGGAGCTGTTTTTT
CASSRDGSNTGELFF
>TRBD1|TRBJ2-1|TRBV6-6|.
TGTGCCAGCAGGGGAACCGGGACAGGGCCAAATGAGCAGTTCTTC
CASRGTGTGPNEQFF
>.|TRBJ2-3|TRBV7-2|.
TGTGCCAGCAGCCGGACGGGCCTCACAGATACGCAGTATTTT
CASSRTGLTDTQYF
>.|TRBJ1-2|TRBV6-5|.
TGTGCCAGCAGTTACGGGGGGGCTAACTATGGCTACACCTTC
CASSYGGANYGYTF
>.|TRBJ2-6|TRBV15|.
TGTGCCACCAGCAGAGGTGGGGGCACCCCATCTGGGGCCAACGTCCTGACTTTC
CATSRGGGTPSGANVLTF
>.|TRBJ1-4|TRBV30|.
TGTGCCTGGAGTGTATTGCGGCTGACTAATGAAAAACTGTTTTTT
CAWSVLRLTNEKLFF
>.|TRBJ1-4|TRBV11-2|.
TGTGCCAGCAGGGCATTGGGGACTAATGAAAAACTGTTTTTT
CASRALGTNEKLFF
>TRBD2|TRBJ2-1|TRBV5-4|.
TGTGCCAGCAGCTTATCTAGCGGGCCACTACCCGAGCAGTTCTTC
CASSLSSGPLPEQFF
>TRBD2|TRBJ2-3|TRBV9|once
TGTGCCAGCAGCGTAAGCGGGGTCCCGGATACGCAGTATTTT
CASSVSGVPDTQYF
>TRBD2|TRBJ2-7|TRBV6-5|.
TGTGCCAGCAGTTTCGGACGGGGGGAGAACGAGCAGTACTTC
CASSFGRGENEQYF
>TRBD1|TRBJ2-1|TRBV7-9|.
TGTGCCAGCAGCTCCTCCGGGACAGGGGGCTCTGGTGAGCAGTTCTTC
CASSSSGTGGSGEQFF
>.|TRBJ2-7|TRBV5-1|.
TGCGCCAGCAGCTTGGAGACCTTTGACAGGCACGAGCAGTACTTC
CASSLETFDRHEQYF
>.|TRBJ1-6|TRBV5-1|once
TGCGCCAGCAGCGACCGGGACGGTGGGGGTTCACCCCTCCACTTT
CASSDRDGGGSPLHF
>TRBD1|TRBJ1-6|TRBV2|.
TGTGCCAGCAGCCCGTCGGGGACAGCAAATTCACCCCTCCACTTT
CASSPSGTANSPLHF
>.|TRBJ1-1|TRBV6-1|.
TGTGCCAGCAGTACGAAGTGGGCAGGCACTGAAGCTTTCTTT
CASSTKWAGTEAFF
>.|TRBJ2-5|TRBV11-3|.
TGTGCCAGCAGTTGGCACGATCGCGGGGCCCAGTACTTC
CASSWHDRGAQYF
>.|TRBJ2-7|TRBV9|.
TGTGCCAGCAGCGTGGGACACCGCTCGTCCGAGCAGTACTTC
CASSVGHRSSEQYF
>.|TRBJ2-7|TRBV7-6|.
TGTGCCAGCAGCTTAAGGAACTATCCAGACGAGCAGTACTTC
CASSLRNYPDEQYF
>.|TRBJ1-2|TRBV9|.
TGTGCCAGCAGCGTACTGGGGAACTATGGCTACACCTTC
CASSVLGNYGYTF
>.|TRBJ2-1|TRBV2|.
TGTGCCAGCGCACTTGAAGGTAATGAGCAGTTCTTC
CASALEGNEQFF
>.|TRBJ1-5|TRBV5-6|.
TGTGCCAGCAGCTCTTGGGTACAGGGAAAGGAGCAGCCCCAGCATTTT
CASSSWVQGKEQPQHF
>.|TRBJ2-7|TRBV12-5|.
TGTGCTAGTGGTTTGAAGGAGAGCGGCGAGCAGTACTTC
CASGLKESGEQYF
>.|TRBJ2-2|TRBV5-4|.
TGTGCCAGCAGCTTGGGTTCCTCCGGGGAGCTGTTTTTT
CASSLGSSGELFF
>.|TRBJ2-7|TRBV4-3|.
TGCGCCAGCAGCCAGGCCCTTCGAGACAGAGGCTCCTACGAGCAGTACTTC
CASSQALRDRGSYEQYF
>.|TRBJ1-2|TRBV19|once
TGTGCCAGTAGTATTGTGGGGCGAGCTAACTATGGCTACACCTTC
CASSIVGRANYGYTF
>.|TRBJ2-2|TRBV19|.
TGTGCCAGTAGCCCTGGGGACACCGGGGAGCTGTTTTTT
CASSPGDTGELFF
>.|TRBJ1-4|TRBV7-6|.
TGTGCCAGCAGCTTAGCGGGGTATGGTGAAAAACTGTTTTTT
CASSLAGYGEKLFF
>.|TRBJ1-2|TRBV7-2|.
TGTGCCAGCAGCTTAAGACAGTCCTATGGCTACACCTTC
CASSLRQSYGYTF
>TRBD2|TRBJ2-7|TRBV7-9|.
TGTGCCAGCAGCTTCGTCTCTAGCGGGAACTCCTACGAGCAGTACTTC
CASSFVSSGNSYEQYF
>.|TRBJ1-1|TRBV19|.
TGTGCCAGTATTGGGCTGCACACTGAAGCTTTCTTT
CASIGLHTEAFF
>TRBD2|TRBJ2-5|TRBV4-1|.
TGCGCCAGCAGCCAAGAGTCCGCGGGGGGAAGGACCCAGTACTTC
CASSQESAGGRTQYF
>.|TRBJ1-1|TRBV6-6|.
TGTGCCAGCAGTTACTCGACACAGAAAGTTGAAGCTTTCTTT
CASSYSTQKVEAFF
>.|TRBJ2-5|TRBV4-3|.
TGCGCCAGCAGCCAAGACCGAGGGAGTTTATTAGAGACCCAGTACTTC
CASSQDRGSLLETQYF
>.|TRBJ2-7|TRBV10-3|once
TGTGCCTCAAAAGAGGCAGGGGACTACGAGCAGTACTTC
CASKEAGDYEQYF
>.|TRBJ2-7|TRBV11-2|.
TGTGCCAGCAGCTTATTCGCGGCGGCTGTGGGGGAGCAGTACTTC
CASSLFAAAVGEQYF
>.|TRBJ2-7|TRBV7-2|.
TGTGCCAGCAGCTTGAGACAGGCCACCTACGAGCAGTACTTC
CASSLRQATYEQYF
>.|TRBJ1-4|TRBV5-1|.
TGCGCCAGCAGCTCGGTGCAAAATGAAAAACTGTTTTTT
CASSSVQNEKLFF
>TRBD1|TRBJ2-7|TRBV27|.
TGTGCCAGCAGTGCCCTGAAGGGACAGGGGGCGGTCGAGCAGTACTTC
CASSALKGQGAVEQYF
>TRBD1|TRBJ2-7|TRBV10-1|.
TGCGCCAGCAGTCCACCAGGGGGCCACGAGCAGTACTTC
CASSPPGGHEQYF
>.|TRBJ2-7|TRBV7-2|.
TGTGCCAGCAGGGAGGGGGGCTACGAGCAGTACTTC
CASREGGYEQYF
>.|TRBJ1-5|TRBV28|.
TGTGCCAGCAGTGAGACAGGACCCAATCAGCCCCAGCATTTT
CASSETGPNQPQHF
>TRBD2|TRBJ2-3|TRBV7-9|.
TGTGCCAGCAGCCCGGGGGGGTCTGGCACAGATACGCAGTATTTT
CASSPGGSGTDTQYF
>.|TRBJ2-7|TRBV5-6|.
TGTGCCAGCAGCTTCTTTGCCGTCGGGGCTGCAGACTACGAGCAGTACTTC
CASSFFAVGAADYEQYF
>TRBD1|TRBJ1-2|TRBV20-1|few
TGCAGTGCTAGAAAACAGGGGGGCTACACCTTC
CSARKQGGYTF
>TRBD1|TRBJ1-1|TRBV4-3|once
TGCGCCAGCAGCCAAGATCTGACAGGGTCGTGGACTGAAGCTTTCTTT
CASSQDLTGSWTEAFF
>.|TRBJ2-7|TRBV2|.
TGTGCCAGCAGTGTAACTAGCTACGAGCAGTACTTC
CASSVTSYEQYF
>.|TRBJ1-6|TRBV2|.
TGTGCCAGCAAGTTCGAGACAGCCTATAATTCACCCCTCCACTTT
CASKFETAYNSPLHF
>.|TRBJ1-1|TRBV29-1|.
TGCAGCGTTCACAGGGAAGAGACTGAAGCTTTCTTT
CSVHREETEAFF
>TRBD1|TRBJ2-5|TRBV27|.
TGTGCCAGCAGTTTATCGGGACAGGGGGAAAAGACCCAGTACTTC
CASSLSGQGEKTQYF
>.|TRBJ2-1|TRBV6-6|.
TGTGCCAGCATCTCAAACGGGAACAGTAAGCAGTTCTTC
CASISNGNSKQFF